Listed here is a single TCR beta chain. Antigen specificity is unknown. Germline V gene sequence: CDR1 MDHEN, CDR2 SYDVKM. The CDR3 contains 15 residues. The V gene end was trimmed by 6 bases and the J gene end by 2 bases; junction bases not matched to a gene: 5. The data were obtained in a study of cytomegalovirus exposure and HLA in healthy donors. Study-wide results and caveats: The study listed approximately 170 cytomegalovirus-associated TCR beta chains.

The PCR made use of 60 Vbeta and 13 Jbeta primers. The repertoire was sequenced with immunoSEQ multiplex PCR; TCRdb's copy has only in-frame clones and lacks some. The listing contains under 40,000 clones. This clonotype originated in a woman aged 35 to 49 in good health and CMV-seropositive. This rearrangement joins TRBV28 to TRBJ2-2; 8 bases are a match to TRBD1. Input material: PBMCs. CDR3: CASRQTGANTGELFF. The CDR3 DNA reads TGTGCCAGCAGGCAGACAGGGGCAAACACCGGGGAGCTGTTTTTT.